This T cell receptor beta chain was identified in a study of regulatory T cells in long-lasting Graves disease. The time point: newly diagnosed GD, antithyroid drugs for less than 3 months. PBMCs provided the RNA from which the TCR library was made. On this clonotype: Its antigen is as yet unknown.

The study, taken as a whole, reports: Among samples with persistent disease, TRBV28, TRBJ1-2 and TRBJ2-5 were favored.

With iRepertoire HTBI primers and Arm-PCR of CDR3 regions, TCR beta libraries were built. TCRdb re-analysed the multiplex PCR reads in MiXCR, keeping a single row per CDR3 protein. The sample has around 400,000 distinct CDR3 sequences, roughly a sixth seen once. Germline V gene data show CDR1 as SEHNR and CDR2 as FQNEAQ (reference sequence). V was pared by 1 base and J by 4 bases, with 8 bases between. This CDR3 spans 14 amino acids. The sample consisted of peripheral blood mononuclear cells (PBMCs), taken at new diagnosis, from a patient treated with antithyroid drugs. The chain has TRBV7-9 and TRBJ1-3; D not certain. The TCR originated in a female donor with Graves disease. This CDR3 reads CASSLVPAGNTIYF. The CDR3 DNA sequence: TGTGCCAGCAGCTTAGTGCCAGCGGGAAACACCATATATTTT.